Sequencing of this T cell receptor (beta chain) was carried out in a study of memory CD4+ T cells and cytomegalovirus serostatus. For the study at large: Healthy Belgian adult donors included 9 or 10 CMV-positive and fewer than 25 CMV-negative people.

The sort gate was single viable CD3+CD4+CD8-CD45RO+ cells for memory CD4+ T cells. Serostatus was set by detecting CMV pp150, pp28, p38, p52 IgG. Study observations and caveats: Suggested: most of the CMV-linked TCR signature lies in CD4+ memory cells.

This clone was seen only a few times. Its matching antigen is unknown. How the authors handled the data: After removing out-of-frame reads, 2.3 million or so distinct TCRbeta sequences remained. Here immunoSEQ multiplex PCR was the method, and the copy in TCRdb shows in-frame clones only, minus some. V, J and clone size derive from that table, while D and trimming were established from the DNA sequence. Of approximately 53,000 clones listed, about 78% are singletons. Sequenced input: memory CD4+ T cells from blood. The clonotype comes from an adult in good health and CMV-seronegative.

The CDR3 is CASGLAGGLVDTQYF. CDR3 DNA sequence: TGTGCTAGTGGACTAGCGGGAGGGCTCGTAGATACGCAGTATTTT. V and J are TRBV12-5 and TRBJ2-3; 13 bases agree with TRBD2. In germline, CDR1 is LGHNT, CDR2 FRNRAP. V gave up 6 bases and J gave up 5 bases; unmatched junction bases: 5. This CDR3 has 15 amino acids. The full variable domain, with the rest looked up from reference TRBV12-5 and TRBJ2-3, is DARVTQTPRHKVTEMGQEVTMRCQPILGHNTVFWYRQTMMQGLELLAYFRNRAPLDDSGMPKDRFSAEMPDATLATLKIQPSEPRDSAVYFCASGLAGGLVDTQYFGPGTRLTVL.